One sample yielded the 30 T cell receptor beta chains listed below, sequenced in a study of siplizumab effects on memory and regulatory T cells. Sequencing used immunoSEQ multiplex PCR; TCRdb keeps in-frame clones, though not all of them. The sample lists roughly 5,900 clones; less than 75% were seen once. Sequenced material: effector memory CD8+ T cells sorted from blood. Regarding subset: unstimulated CD8+ effector memory T cells. These receptors came from a human donor in good health.

The genes are TRBV5-6 and TRBJ1-6; 7 bases agree with TRBD1. Trimming took 3 bases from V and 7 from J; bases not matched to a gene: 10. The CDR3 runs 16 residues. Germline V gene data show CDR1 as SGHDT and CDR2 as YYEEEE. Here the CDR3 DNA reads TGTGCCAGCAGCTCTAACACCGGGACAGAGAATTCACCCCTCCACTTT. Protein: CASSSNTGTENSPLHF.

In its sample, this clone was seen once. The chain couples TRBV18 to TRBJ2-2; TRBD1 might be the D (6 bases). The V gene lost 3 bases and the J gene lost 4 bases, with 12 bases spanning the gap. The germline gives CDR1 KGHSH, CDR2 LQKENI. The CDR3 length is 15 residues. The CDR3 sequence is CASSPRDTSTGELFF. The DNA of the CDR3 is TGTGCCAGCTCACCGAGGGACACTTCCACCGGGGAGCTGTTTTTT.

This clone was seen more than once but under ten times. CDR3 loop: CASSEDSGGSYEQYF. DNA for the CDR3: TGTGCCAGCAGTGAAGATAGCGGGGGTTCCTACGAGCAGTACTTC. The chain has TRBV6-1 and TRBJ2-7, with 9 bases identical to TRBD2. Germline lookup yields CDR1 MNHNS and CDR2 SASEGT. J was trimmed by 1 base and V by 1 base; bases with no gene match: 2. CDR3 length equals 15 residues.

The V gene is TRBV6-1, the J gene TRBJ2-7; tentative D call: TRBD1 (5 bases). V lost 5 bases and J 0 bases, leaving 8 bases between the germline ends. Looked up from germline, CDR1 is MNHNS and CDR2 is SASEGT. The CDR3 length is 13 residues. Here the CDR3 reads CASSLGHSYEQYF. CDR3 sequence (DNA): TGTGCCAGCAGTTTAGGACACTCCTACGAGCAGTACTTC.

The genes are TRBV27 and TRBJ2-2; D might be TRBD1 (6 bases). Between the trimmed V and J ends, which lost 7 bases and 2 bases, there was a span of 14 bases. This CDR3 has 15 residues. Looked up from germline, CDR1 is MNHEY and CDR2 is SMNVEV (reference sequence). CDR3 coding DNA: TGTGCCAGCACCTCCGGGACACCCAACACCGGGGAGCTGTTTTTT. Translation gives CASTSGTPNTGELFF.

This chain uses TRBV6-4 with TRBJ2-2, with 8 bases that match TRBD2. The V and J ends lost 5 bases and 3 bases, in that order; junction bases with no gene match: 2. Germline CDR1 and CDR2: MRHNA and SNTAGT. The CDR3 has 14 amino acids. CDR3 DNA sequence: TGTGCCAGCAGTCCGGGGGGGGACACCGGGGAGCTGTTTTTT. Its protein product is CASSPGGDTGELFF.

The chain employs TRBV29-1 and TRBJ1-1; D might be TRBD1 (6 bases). The germline CDR1 and CDR2 sequences are SQVTM and ANQGSEA. Between the trimmed V and J ends, which lost 4 bases and 4 bases, there was a span of 13 bases. CDR3 length: 13 residues. CDR3 DNA: TGCAGCGTTGGACAGGCCGGGATCACTGAAGCTTTCTTT. It specifies CSVGQAGITEAFF.

This sequence joins TRBV16 and TRBJ2-1; TRBD2 matches 8 bases. Germline V lookup: CDR1 KGHSY, CDR2 FQNENV. Unmatched junction bases numbered 25, after V lost 8 bases and J lost 7 bases. The CDR3 contains 19 residues. Here the CDR3 reads CASDQAKGIPLAGRNEQFF. Here the CDR3 DNA reads TGTGCCAGCGACCAAGCCAAGGGTATCCCGCTAGCGGGTCGGAATGAGCAGTTCTTC.

Sample share makes this clone medium-sized (0.01 to 0.1%). The chain is built from TRBV4-2 and TRBJ2-5; weak D call: TRBD2 (6 bases). The CDR3 totals 15 residues. The germline V and J ends were trimmed by 0 bases and 1 base, with 9 bases remaining between them. CDR1 and CDR2 from the germline V gene are LGHNA and YNFKEQ. CDR3: CASSQDIGGQETQYF. The CDR3 DNA sequence: TGTGCCAGCAGCCAAGATATCGGGGGCCAAGAGACCCAGTACTTC.

The chain links TRBV6-1 to TRBJ2-3; weak D call: TRBD1 (6 bases). CDR1 and CDR2 from the germline V gene are MNHNS and SASEGT. The CDR3 runs 15 residues. Between the trimmed V and J ends, which lost 2 bases and 1 base, there was a span of 10 bases. CDR3 sequence (DNA): TGTGCCAGCAGTGAAACGGCAGGGGGCACAGATACGCAGTATTTT. It translates to CASSETAGGTDTQYF.

By frequency in the sample, this clone is large. The V and J genes are TRBV6-4 and TRBJ1-1; D is uncertain. Trimming removed 3 bases from V and 2 bases from J, with 7 bases in between. Germline CDR1 MRHNA, CDR2 SNTAGT. The CDR3 runs to 13 residues. The CDR3 DNA follows: TGTGCCAGCAGTGAGGGCAGTAACACTGAAGCTTTCTTT. Translating gives CASSEGSNTEAFF.

This clone was counted between two and nine times. The CDR3 region has the DNA TGTGCCAGCGGAGTGGGACTAGGCTTCGAGCAGTACTTC. Its protein is CASGVGLGFEQYF. The genes are TRBV11-2 and TRBJ2-7; TRBD2 agrees at 8 bases. This CDR3 comprises 13 residues. V shed 8 bases and J 6 bases; nucleotides not matched to a gene: 9. Looked up from germline, CDR1 is SGHAT and CDR2 is FQNNGV. The whole variable domain, remainder taken from reference TRBV11-2 and TRBJ2-7, is EAGVAQSPRYKIIEKRQSVAFWCNPISGHATLYWYQQILGQGPKLLIQFQNNGVVDDSQLPKDRFSAERLKGVDSTLKIQPAKLEDSAVYLCASGVGLGFEQYFGPGTRLTVT.

V and J are TRBV11-3 and TRBJ2-2, with a tentative D call TRBD1 (6 bases). The CDR3 is 14 residues long. Trimming pared 2 bases from V and 5 bases from J, leaving 9 bases between. Germline V CDR1 and CDR2: SGHNT, YENEEA. CDR3 nucleotide sequence: TGTGCCAGCAGCTTAATCAGGGGAACCGGGGAGCTGTTTTTT. This translates into CASSLIRGTGELFF.

The chain combines TRBV4-1 with TRBJ2-7; tentative D call: TRBD2 (6 bases). Germline values: CDR1 MGHRA, CDR2 YSYEKL. V was trimmed by 4 bases and J by 4 bases, leaving 14 bases between them. The length of the CDR3 is 14 residues. This CDR3 reads CASSPTAGSYEQYF. CDR3 nucleotide sequence: TGCGCCAGCAGCCCCACGGCGGGGTCTTACGAGCAGTACTTC.

The V call is TRBV7-3, the J call TRBJ2-2; 7 bases map to TRBD2. CDR3 length: 15 residues. Germline trimming cut 4 bases from V and 2 bases from J; bases unmatched to any gene: 4. Germline V gene sequence: CDR1 SGHTA, CDR2 FQGTGA. CDR3 amino acids: CASSWTGGNTGELFF. Here the CDR3 DNA reads TGTGCCAGCAGCTGGACGGGGGGAAACACCGGGGAGCTGTTTTTT.

This chain uses TRBV9 with TRBJ2-1; D might be TRBD2 (6 bases). CDR1 is SGDLS, CDR2 YYNGEE, per germline. V lost 4 bases and J lost 6, with 11 bases in between. The CDR3 runs to 13 residues. CDR3 nucleotides: TGTGCCAGCAGCTCGACTAGTTCCAATGAGCAGTTCTTC. This gives the protein CASSSTSSNEQFF.

The V call is TRBV5-1, the J call TRBJ1-1, with 7 bases identical to TRBD1. J gave up 3 bases and V 3 bases, and 5 bases lay outside the gene matches. The CDR3 has 14 amino acids. From germline, CDR1 is SGHRS and CDR2 YFSETQ. DNA of the CDR3: TGCGCCAGCAGCTCGACAGGGATCGACACTGAAGCTTTCTTT. This sequence encodes CASSSTGIDTEAFF.

CDR3 region: CASSPYAQGATQYF. The CDR3, as DNA: TGTGCCAGCAGCCCCTATGCTCAGGGGGCTACGCAGTATTTT. This chain uses TRBV9 with TRBJ2-3, with 8 bases lining up with TRBD1. This CDR3 spans 14 amino acids. With 4 bases clipped from V and 8 bases from J, the junction kept 9 bases outside the gene matches. CDR1 is SGDLS and CDR2 is YYNGEE in the germline V gene.

This chain joins TRBV30 and TRBJ1-1; 10 bases agree with TRBD1. J was trimmed by 4 bases and V by 0 bases; bases with no gene match: 8. Germline-derived CDR1 and CDR2 are GTSNPN and SVGIG (reference sequence). This CDR3 has 16 amino acids. The CDR3 DNA reads as TGTGCCTGGAGTGTAAATTTCCGACAGGGGGCCACTGAAGCTTTCTTT. Its protein is CAWSVNFRQGATEAFF.

This chain joins TRBV29-1 and TRBJ2-2; D may be TRBD1 (6 bases). In germline, CDR1 is SQVTM, CDR2 ANQGSEA. The CDR3 runs to 16 residues. V shed 4 bases and J shed 5 bases, with 20 bases lying between them. CDR3 in DNA: TGCAGCGTTGTTGGGGAACAGGGACAAGGGACCGGGGAGCTGTTTTTT. Translation gives CSVVGEQGQGTGELFF.

V gene TRBV6-1 combines with J gene TRBJ1-1; 12 bases are shared with TRBD1. J lost 11 bases, V lost 6 bases, and 7 bases had no gene match. Germline assignment: CDR1 MNHNS and CDR2 SASEGT. The CDR3 has 13 residues. Here the CDR3 reads CASSPGTGGEAFF. CDR3 in DNA: TGTGCCAGCAGCCCCGGGACAGGGGGCGAGGCTTTCTTT.

This clone is classed as medium-sized. V usage is TRBV28 and J usage is TRBJ2-1, with D perhaps TRBD1 or TRBD2 (5 bases each). This CDR3 contains 14 residues. Germline V gives CDR1 MDHEN, CDR2 SYDVKM. Trimming shortened V by 5 bases and J by 4 bases, and 12 bases separated the two germline ends. CDR3 nucleotide sequence: TGTGCCAGCAGTCCAAGAGAGGGGTACAATGAGCAGTTCTTC. Protein: CASSPREGYNEQFF.

This chain connects TRBV5-4 to TRBJ1-1; D remains ambiguous. The germline V and J ends were trimmed by 4 bases and 1 base, with 8 bases remaining between them. This CDR3 region has 13 residues. Looked up from germline, CDR1 is SGHNT and CDR2 is YYREEE (reference sequence). Written as DNA, the CDR3 is TGTGCCAGCAGCCTTAAAGGGAACACTGAAGCTTTCTTT. Translation gives CASSLKGNTEAFF. The full variable domain, rest sourced from reference TRBV5-4 and TRBJ1-1, is ETGVTQSPTHLIKTRGQQVTLRCSSQSGHNTVSWYQQALGQGPQFIFQYYREEENGRGNFPPRFSGLQFPNYSSELNVNALELDDSALYLCASSLKGNTEAFFGQGTRLTVV.

This clone showed up just once. This chain uses TRBV7-9 with TRBJ2-7; TRBD1 aligns across 10 bases. Unmatched junction bases numbered 5, after V lost 5 bases and J lost 1 base. Looked up from germline, CDR1 is SEHNR and CDR2 is FQNEAQ (reference sequence). The CDR3 has 15 amino acids. CDR3 sequence: CASSQGQGVSYEQYF. The CDR3 DNA reads TGTGCCAGCAGCCAAGGACAGGGGGTATCCTACGAGCAGTACTTC.

Concerning this clone: The sample contains more than one DNA sequence encoding this CDR3. The V gene is TRBV19, the J gene TRBJ1-5; 10 nucleotides align to TRBD1. Germline V gene sequence: CDR1 LNHDA, CDR2 SQIVND (reference sequence). V trimming: 5 bases; J trimming: 6 bases; junction bases outside the gene matches: 7. This CDR3 has 15 amino acids. The CDR3 loop is CASSPTGGGGQPQHF. CDR3 nucleotides: TGTGCCAGTAGTCCGACAGGGGGCGGAGGTCAGCCCCAGCATTTT.

The rearrangement joins TRBV2 to TRBJ2-1; D may correspond to TRBD1 or TRBD2 (5 bases each). Germline V gene sequence: CDR1 SNHLY, CDR2 FYNNEI. The CDR3 runs to 12 residues. V was pared by 6 bases and J by 7 bases, with 10 bases between. DNA of the CDR3: TGTGCCAGCAGCCCCAGGGAGAATGAGCAGTTCTTC. Translated: CASSPRENEQFF.

The chain couples TRBV7-8 to TRBJ1-5, with D perhaps matching TRBD1 (6 bases). Germline CDR1 and CDR2: SGHVS and FQNEAQ. The V end lost 1 base, the J end lost 6 bases, and 19 bases lay between the germline ends. The CDR3 contains 17 residues. The CDR3 here is CASSLERGGRGVQPQHF. DNA for the CDR3: TGTGCCAGCAGCTTAGAAAGAGGTGGCAGGGGCGTTCAGCCCCAGCATTTT.

This clone was seen only a few times. The J gene is TRBJ2-3, the V gene TRBV6-4; D remains ambiguous. In germline, CDR1 is MRHNA, CDR2 SNTAGT. The germline V and J ends were trimmed by 0 bases and 2 bases, with 15 bases remaining between them. This CDR3 is built from 17 residues. The DNA for the CDR3 is TGTGCCAGCAGTGACTCGACGGAAGGGCGTACCACAGATACGCAGTATTTT. This encodes CASSDSTEGRTTDTQYF.

In its sample, this clone ranks as medium-sized. J is TRBJ2-1 and V is TRBV6-4; D call uncertain. Germline lookup yields CDR1 MRHNA and CDR2 SNTAGT. The CDR3 runs 13 residues. Between the trimmed V and J ends, which lost 3 bases and 5 bases, there was a span of 8 bases. The CDR3 nucleotides read TGTGCCAGCAGTGAAAGACCCAACAATGAGCAGTTCTTC. Its translation: CASSERPNNEQFF.

This clone was recorded a few times. Other DNA sequences of this sample code for an identical CDR3. The chain employs TRBV28 and TRBJ1-5; 9 bases agree with TRBD1. V lost 2 bases to trimming and J lost 6 bases; unmatched junction nucleotides: 5. In germline, CDR1 is MDHEN, CDR2 SYDVKM. The length of the CDR3 is 15 residues. In DNA form, the CDR3 reads TGTGCCAGCAGTTTAGGACAGGGGTTTCGTCAGCCCCAGCATTTT. Protein sequence: CASSLGQGFRQPQHF.